Reported below is one T cell receptor beta chain. The target antigen is unknown. The data derive from a study of early stage breast cancer tumors. The protocol was immunoSEQ multiplex PCR, while the TCRdb copy is restricted to in-frame clones and leaves out a portion. The profile shows about 31,000 clones, around 75% of them singletons. Germline V lookup: CDR1 SGHRS, CDR2 YFSETQ. There are 14 residues in the CDR3. V was shortened by 0 bases and J by 1 base, with 8 bases between the two germline ends. Overall study findings and caveats: Enriched TCRB sequences shared across patients were mostly commonly generated sequences.

The sequencing sample was made of breast tumor tissue. The origin of this receptor is a person in their thirties with breast cancer. The rearrangement joins TRBV5-1 to TRBJ2-7; D remains unclear. The CDR3 DNA follows: TGCGCCAGCAGCTTGGTCCACCAATCCTACGAGCAGTACTTC. This translates into CASSLVHQSYEQYF.